The rows below give T cell receptor beta chains drawn from one sample of a study of graft-versus-host responses after intestinal transplantation. Data came from immunoSEQ multiplex PCR; TCRdb stores just in-frame clones and leaves some out. The sample consists of about 54,000 clones, less than 95% of them appearing once. Sequencing used PBMCs, obtained roughly 660 days after intestinal transplant. The source of these receptors is a human patient who received an intestinal transplant, so some T cells may come from the graft donor. The CDR3 runs from the conserved cysteine through the conserved F or W. D genes are given only for firm matches. Rows may omit the clone size; those that give it use once, few, many or a size class.

v_gene	j_gene	abundance	d_gene	CDR3aa	CDR3nt
TRBV19	TRBJ1-6	.	.	CASSQGNNSPLHF	TGTGCCAGTAGCCAGGGAAATAATTCACCCCTCCACTTT
TRBV7-2	TRBJ1-5	.	TRBD1	CASSPGQGNQPQHF	TGTGCCAGCAGCCCCGGACAGGGGAATCAGCCCCAGCATTTT
TRBV30	TRBJ2-7	.	TRBD1	CAWSAGTGSFYEQYF	TGTGCCTGGAGTGCAGGGACAGGGAGCTTCTACGAGCAGTACTTC
TRBV6-6	TRBJ1-5	.	.	CASSHRGSLQHF	TGTGCCAGCAGTCATCGGGGGAGTCTCCAGCATTTT
TRBV7-2	TRBJ2-4	.	.	CASSLGPAKNIQYF	TGTGCCAGCAGCTTGGGGCCGGCCAAAAACATTCAGTACTTC
TRBV13	TRBJ2-3	.	TRBD2	CASSAHYSLGLAGENTQYF	TGTGCCAGCAGCGCCCACTACTCTCTGGGACTAGCGGGGGAAAATACGCAGTATTTT
TRBV7-2	TRBJ2-7	.	TRBD1	CASSARDRGLQYF	TGTGCCAGCAGCGCCCGGGACAGGGGGCTGCAGTACTTC
TRBV12-5	TRBJ2-5	.	.	CASGLVGETQYF	TGTGCTAGTGGTTTGGTTGGGGAGACCCAGTACTTC
TRBV19	TRBJ2-5	.	TRBD2	CASSIGGAGQETQYF	TGTGCCAGTAGTATAGGGGGAGCGGGGCAAGAGACCCAGTACTTC
TRBV4-2	TRBJ2-1	.	TRBD2	CASSRLAGDYNEQFF	TGTGCCAGCAGCCGACTAGCGGGGGATTACAATGAGCAGTTCTTC
TRBV19	TRBJ2-7	once	.	CASSIGDFLRHEQYF	TGTGCCAGTAGTATCGGGGACTTTCTCCGGCACGAGCAGTACTTC
TRBV7-7	TRBJ2-3	.	.	CASSLGGQGKIDTQYF	TGTGCCAGCAGCTTAGGAGGCCAGGGGAAAATTGATACGCAGTATTTT
TRBV19	TRBJ2-1	.	TRBD2	CASRGLAPRPTRGRYNEQFF	TGTGCCAGTAGGGGACTAGCCCCGAGGCCAACTCGAGGGAGGTACAATGAGCAGTTCTTC
TRBV4-1	TRBJ1-2	.	.	CASSQEEVPRNYGYTF	TGCGCCAGCAGCCAAGAAGAAGTTCCGCGTAACTATGGCTACACCTTC
TRBV19	TRBJ1-5	.	.	CASSIGGGQPQHF	TGTGCCAGTAGTATAGGGGGAGGTCAGCCCCAGCATTTT
TRBV7-2	TRBJ2-7	.	TRBD1	CASSLEGGGSIEQYF	TGTGCCAGCAGCTTAGAAGGGGGCGGGTCCATTGAGCAGTACTTC
TRBV6-5	TRBJ1-5	.	.	CASSYTVNQPQHF	TGTGCCAGCAGTTACACAGTCAATCAGCCCCAGCATTTT
TRBV6-5	TRBJ1-5	.	.	CASSGGRGDNQPQHF	TGTGCCAGCAGTGGTGGAAGAGGGGACAATCAGCCCCAGCATTTT
TRBV30	TRBJ1-1	.	TRBD1	CAWSVSRTGGAGTEAFF	TGTGCCTGGAGTGTATCCCGGACAGGGGGCGCAGGGACTGAAGCTTTCTTT
TRBV6-1	TRBJ1-2	.	TRBD1	CASSEGGTGKGYTF	TGTGCCAGCAGTGAAGGGGGGACAGGGAAAGGCTACACCTTC
TRBV4-1	TRBJ2-2	.	TRBD2	CASSQQFGLAGGLNTGELFF	TGCGCCAGCAGCCAACAATTCGGACTAGCGGGGGGCCTGAACACCGGGGAGCTGTTTTTT
TRBV19	TRBJ2-7	.	TRBD2	CASSIVTSESSYEQYF	TGTGCCAGTAGTATTGTGACTAGCGAGAGCTCCTACGAGCAGTACTTC
TRBV5-5	TRBJ2-7	.	.	CASSFRQDYEQYF	TGTGCCAGCAGCTTCAGACAGGACTACGAGCAGTACTTC
TRBV4-1	TRBJ2-6	.	.	CASSRLSGANVLTF	TGCGCCAGCAGCCGGCTTTCTGGGGCCAACGTCCTGACTTTC
TRBV4-1	TRBJ2-2	.	.	CASSLQGSGSGELFF	TGCGCCAGCAGCCTACAGGGTAGCGGCAGCGGGGAGCTGTTTTTT
TRBV27	TRBJ1-6	few	.	CASSFQNSPLHF	TGTGCCAGCAGTTTTCAAAATTCACCCCTCCACTTT
TRBV4-1	TRBJ2-7	.	.	CASSHGKGQRPSYEQYF	TGCGCCAGCAGCCATGGTAAAGGACAGCGTCCTTCTTACGAGCAGTACTTC
TRBV7-8	TRBJ1-2	.	.	CASSYSLRDYGYTF	TGTGCCAGCAGCTACTCGTTACGGGACTATGGCTACACCTTC
TRBV10-3	TRBJ1-1	once	.	CAIRVGERGEAFF	TGTGCCATCAGGGTGGGGGAGAGGGGTGAAGCTTTCTTT
TRBV10-2	TRBJ2-7	.	TRBD2	CASSASGLAGAYEQYF	TGCGCCAGCAGCGCGAGTGGGCTAGCGGGGGCCTACGAGCAGTACTTC
TRBV19	TRBJ2-1	.	TRBD2	CASQLAGGPNEQFF	TGTGCCAGCCAACTAGCGGGGGGGCCAAATGAGCAGTTCTTC
TRBV11-2	TRBJ2-1	.	TRBD1	CASSSHRGPPHNEQFF	TGTGCCAGCAGCTCACACAGGGGACCACCTCACAATGAGCAGTTCTTC
TRBV10-3	TRBJ1-1	.	.	CAISGGVVKEVTEAFF	TGTGCCATCAGTGGTGGAGTAGTGAAAGAGGTCACTGAAGCTTTCTTT
TRBV5-6	TRBJ2-1	.	TRBD1	CASSAWTGLNSYNEQFF	TGTGCCAGCAGCGCATGGACAGGTTTAAACTCCTACAATGAGCAGTTCTTC
TRBV19	TRBJ2-1	.	.	CASSIDHRGRDEQFF	TGTGCCAGTAGTATAGATCATAGGGGGAGGGATGAGCAGTTCTTC
TRBV10-3	TRBJ2-1	.	.	CAISGGIYNEQFF	TGTGCCATCAGTGGGGGGATATACAATGAGCAGTTCTTC
TRBV5-6	TRBJ1-1	.	TRBD1	CASSLSGGHTEAFF	TGTGCCAGCAGCTTATCAGGGGGTCACACTGAAGCTTTCTTT
TRBV6-5	TRBJ2-7	.	TRBD2	CASSYSGTSAYEQYF	TGTGCCAGCAGTTACTCAGGGACTAGTGCCTACGAGCAGTACTTC
TRBV18	TRBJ2-6	.	.	CASSPQLQGSNVLTF	TGTGCCAGCTCACCGCAGCTACAGGGATCCAACGTCCTGACTTTC
TRBV5-1	TRBJ1-1	.	.	CASSFSGANTEAFF	TGCGCCAGCAGCTTTTCGGGAGCGAACACTGAAGCTTTCTTT